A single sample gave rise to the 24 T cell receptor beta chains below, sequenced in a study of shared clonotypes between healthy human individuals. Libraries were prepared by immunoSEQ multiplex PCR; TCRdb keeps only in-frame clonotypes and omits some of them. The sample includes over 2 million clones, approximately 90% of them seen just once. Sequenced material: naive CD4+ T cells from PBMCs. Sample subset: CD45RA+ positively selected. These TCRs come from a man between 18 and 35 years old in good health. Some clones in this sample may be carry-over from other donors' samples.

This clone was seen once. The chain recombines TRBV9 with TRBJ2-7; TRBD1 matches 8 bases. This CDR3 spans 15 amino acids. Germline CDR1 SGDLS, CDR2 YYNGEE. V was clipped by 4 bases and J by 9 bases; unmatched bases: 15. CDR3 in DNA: TGTGCCAGCAGCTATACCCGGACAGGGCCACGCGGGCAGTACTTC. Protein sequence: CASSYTRTGPRGQYF.

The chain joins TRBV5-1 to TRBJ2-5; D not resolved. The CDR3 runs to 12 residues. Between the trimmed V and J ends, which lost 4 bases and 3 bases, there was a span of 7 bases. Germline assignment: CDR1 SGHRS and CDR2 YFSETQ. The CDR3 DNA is TGCGCCAGCAGCCCGGCCGAAGAGACCCAGTACTTC. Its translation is CASSPAEETQYF.

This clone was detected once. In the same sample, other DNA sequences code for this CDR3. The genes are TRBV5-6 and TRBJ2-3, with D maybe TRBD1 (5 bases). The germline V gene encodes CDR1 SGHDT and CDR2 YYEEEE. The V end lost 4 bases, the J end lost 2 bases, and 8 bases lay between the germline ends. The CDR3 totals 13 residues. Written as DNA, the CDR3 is TGTGCCAGCAGCCTCAGGGTCACAGATACGCAGTATTTT. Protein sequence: CASSLRVTDTQYF.

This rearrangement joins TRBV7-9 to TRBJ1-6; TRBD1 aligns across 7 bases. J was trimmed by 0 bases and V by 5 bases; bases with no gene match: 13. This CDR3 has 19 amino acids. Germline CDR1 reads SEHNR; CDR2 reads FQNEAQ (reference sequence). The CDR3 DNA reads TGTGCCAGCAGCCTAGGGGGCGGCGGTCTGGGCTCCTATAATTCACCCCTCCACTTT. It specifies CASSLGGGGLGSYNSPLHF.

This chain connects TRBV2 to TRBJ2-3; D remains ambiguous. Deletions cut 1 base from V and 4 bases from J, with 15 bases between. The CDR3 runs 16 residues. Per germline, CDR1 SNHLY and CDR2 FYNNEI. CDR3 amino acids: CASSEVPGLSADTQYF. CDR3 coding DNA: TGTGCCAGCAGTGAAGTTCCGGGTCTTTCTGCAGATACGCAGTATTTT.

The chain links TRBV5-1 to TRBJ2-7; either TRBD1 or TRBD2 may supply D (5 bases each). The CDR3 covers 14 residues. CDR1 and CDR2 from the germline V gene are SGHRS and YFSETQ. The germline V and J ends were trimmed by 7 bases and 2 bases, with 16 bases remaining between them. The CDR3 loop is CASGTPGPTYEQYF. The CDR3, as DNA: TGCGCCAGCGGAACTCCGGGGCCAACCTACGAGCAGTACTTC.

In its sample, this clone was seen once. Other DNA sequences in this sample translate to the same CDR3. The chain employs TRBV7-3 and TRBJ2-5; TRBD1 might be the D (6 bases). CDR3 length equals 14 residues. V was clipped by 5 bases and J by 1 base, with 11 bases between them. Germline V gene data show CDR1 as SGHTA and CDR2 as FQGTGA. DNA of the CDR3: TGTGCCAGCAGCCCTACAGGGAGCCAAGAGACCCAGTACTTC. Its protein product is CASSPTGSQETQYF.

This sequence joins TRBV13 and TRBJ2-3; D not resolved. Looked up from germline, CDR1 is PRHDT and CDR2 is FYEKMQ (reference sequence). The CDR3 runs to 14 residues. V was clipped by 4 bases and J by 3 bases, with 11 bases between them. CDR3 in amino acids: CASSSRRGTDTQYF. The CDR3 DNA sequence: TGTGCCAGCAGCTCCCGGAGAGGAACAGATACGCAGTATTTT.

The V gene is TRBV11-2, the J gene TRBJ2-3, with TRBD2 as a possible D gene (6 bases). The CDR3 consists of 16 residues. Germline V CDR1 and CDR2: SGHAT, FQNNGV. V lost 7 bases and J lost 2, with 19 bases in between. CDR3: CASTPTGVGYTDTQYF. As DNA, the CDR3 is TGTGCCAGCACCCCCACGGGGGTCGGTTACACAGATACGCAGTATTTT.

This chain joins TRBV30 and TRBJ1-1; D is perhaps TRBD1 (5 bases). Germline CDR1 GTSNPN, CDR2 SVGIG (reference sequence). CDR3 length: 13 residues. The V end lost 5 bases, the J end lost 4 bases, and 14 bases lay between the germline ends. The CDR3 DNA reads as TGTGCCTGGGAAACAGTCGGGGGCACTGAAGCTTTCTTT. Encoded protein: CAWETVGGTEAFF.

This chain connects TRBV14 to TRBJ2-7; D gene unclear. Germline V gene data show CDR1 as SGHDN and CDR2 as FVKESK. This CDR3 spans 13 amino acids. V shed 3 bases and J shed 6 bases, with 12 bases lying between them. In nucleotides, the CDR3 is TGTGCCAGCAGCCAGACCCCGCCCCGCGAGCAGTACTTC. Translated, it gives CASSQTPPREQYF.

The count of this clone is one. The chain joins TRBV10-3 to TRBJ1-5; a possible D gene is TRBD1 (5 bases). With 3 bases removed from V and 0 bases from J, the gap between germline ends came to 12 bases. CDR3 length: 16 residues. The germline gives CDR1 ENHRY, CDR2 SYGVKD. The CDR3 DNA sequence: TGTGCCATCAGTGACCGGACAATTGATAGCAATCAGCCCCAGCATTTT. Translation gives CAISDRTIDSNQPQHF.

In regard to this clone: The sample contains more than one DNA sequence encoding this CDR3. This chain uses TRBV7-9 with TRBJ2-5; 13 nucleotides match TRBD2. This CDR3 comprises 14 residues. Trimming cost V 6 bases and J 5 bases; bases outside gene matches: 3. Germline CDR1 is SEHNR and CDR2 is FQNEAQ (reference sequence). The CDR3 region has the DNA TGTGCCAGCAGTCCGACTAGCGGGAGGGAGACCCAGTACTTC. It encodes CASSPTSGRETQYF. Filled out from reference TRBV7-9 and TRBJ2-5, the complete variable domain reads DTGVSQNPRHKITKRGQNVTFRCDPISEHNRLYWYRQTLGQGPEFLTYFQNEAQLEKSRLLSDRFSAERPKGSFSTLEIQRTEQGDSAMYLCASSPTSGRETQYFGPGTRLLVL.

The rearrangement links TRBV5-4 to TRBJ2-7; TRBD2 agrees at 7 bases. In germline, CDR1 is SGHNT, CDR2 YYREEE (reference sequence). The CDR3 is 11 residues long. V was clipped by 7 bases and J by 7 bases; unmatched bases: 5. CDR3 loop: CASGGEGEQYF. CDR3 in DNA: TGTGCCAGCGGAGGGGAGGGGGAGCAGTACTTC.

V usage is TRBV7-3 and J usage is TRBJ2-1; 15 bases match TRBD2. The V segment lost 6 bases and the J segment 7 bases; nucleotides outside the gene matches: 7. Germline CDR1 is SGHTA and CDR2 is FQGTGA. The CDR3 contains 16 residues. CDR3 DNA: TGTGCCAGCAGTCTTACCGGGACTAGCGGGAGGAATGAGCAGTTCTTC. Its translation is CASSLTGTSGRNEQFF. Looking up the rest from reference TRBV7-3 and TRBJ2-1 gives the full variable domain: GAGVSQTPSNKVTEKGKYVELRCDPISGHTALYWYRQSLGQGPEFLIYFQGTGAADDSGLPNDRFFAVRPEGSVSTLKIQRTERGDSAVYLCASSLTGTSGRNEQFFGPGTRLTVL.

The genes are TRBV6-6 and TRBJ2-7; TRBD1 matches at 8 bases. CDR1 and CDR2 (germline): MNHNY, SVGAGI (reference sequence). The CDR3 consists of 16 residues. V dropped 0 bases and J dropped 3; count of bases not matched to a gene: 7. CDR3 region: CASSYSGQGALYEQYF. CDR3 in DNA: TGTGCCAGCAGTTACTCGGGGCAGGGGGCCCTCTACGAGCAGTACTTC.

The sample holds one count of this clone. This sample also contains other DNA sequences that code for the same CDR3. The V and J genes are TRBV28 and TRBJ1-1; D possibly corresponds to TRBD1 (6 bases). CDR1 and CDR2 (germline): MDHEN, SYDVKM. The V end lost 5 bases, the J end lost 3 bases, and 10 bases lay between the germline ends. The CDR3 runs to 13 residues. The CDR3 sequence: CASSIGGDTEAFF. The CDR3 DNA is TGTGCCAGCAGTATAGGGGGGGACACTGAAGCTTTCTTT.

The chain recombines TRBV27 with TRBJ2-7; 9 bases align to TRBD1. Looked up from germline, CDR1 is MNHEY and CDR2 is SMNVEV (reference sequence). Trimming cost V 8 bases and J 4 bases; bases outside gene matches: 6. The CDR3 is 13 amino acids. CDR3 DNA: TGTGCCAGCCGGACAGGGGATTTTTACGAGCAGTACTTC. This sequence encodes CASRTGDFYEQYF.

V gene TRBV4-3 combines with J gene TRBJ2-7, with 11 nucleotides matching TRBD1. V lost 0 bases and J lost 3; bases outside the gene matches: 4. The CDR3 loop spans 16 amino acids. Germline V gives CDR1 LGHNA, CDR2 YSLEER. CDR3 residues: CASSQDPGTGGYEQYF. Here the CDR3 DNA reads TGCGCCAGCAGCCAAGATCCCGGGACAGGGGGCTACGAGCAGTACTTC.

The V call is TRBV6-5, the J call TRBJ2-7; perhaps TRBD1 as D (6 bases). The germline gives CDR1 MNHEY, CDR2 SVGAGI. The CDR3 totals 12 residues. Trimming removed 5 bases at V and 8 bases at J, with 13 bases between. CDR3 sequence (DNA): TGTGCCAGCAGTCTTTTACAGGGCAAGCAGTACTTC. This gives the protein CASSLLQGKQYF.

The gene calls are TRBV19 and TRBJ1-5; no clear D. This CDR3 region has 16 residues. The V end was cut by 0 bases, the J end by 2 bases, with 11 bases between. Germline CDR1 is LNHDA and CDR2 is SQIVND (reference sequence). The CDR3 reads CASSIDPVGGNQPQHF. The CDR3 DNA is TGTGCCAGTAGTATAGATCCAGTCGGTGGCAATCAGCCCCAGCATTTT.

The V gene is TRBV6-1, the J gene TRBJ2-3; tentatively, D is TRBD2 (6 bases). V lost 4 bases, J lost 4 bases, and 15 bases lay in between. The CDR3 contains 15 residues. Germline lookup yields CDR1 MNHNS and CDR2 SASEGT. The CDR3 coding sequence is TGTGCCAGCAGTGTGTTCGGGAGTGGCTCAGATACGCAGTATTTT. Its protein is CASSVFGSGSDTQYF.

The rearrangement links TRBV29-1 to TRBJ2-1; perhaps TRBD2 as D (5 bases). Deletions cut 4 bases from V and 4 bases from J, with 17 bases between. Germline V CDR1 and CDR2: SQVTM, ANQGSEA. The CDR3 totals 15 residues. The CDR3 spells CSVGRRLAPYNEQFF. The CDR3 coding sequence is TGCAGCGTTGGACGGAGGCTAGCTCCTTACAATGAGCAGTTCTTC.

The CDR3 is CASRGPTNTGELFF. The CDR3 nucleotides are TGTGCCAGCCGGGGACCTACCAACACCGGGGAGCTGTTTTTT. The chain uses TRBV6-5 and TRBJ2-2; D assignment may be TRBD1 or TRBD2 (5 bases each). Germline CDR1 MNHEY, CDR2 SVGAGI. This CDR3 has 14 residues. V shed 8 bases and J shed 2 bases, with 12 bases lying between them.